The 16 T cell receptor beta chains listed next were all sequenced from one sample in a study of CD8 T cells in ankylosing spondylitis. TCRdb re-called the 5' RACE reads through MiXCR, storing one row per CDR3 protein. The sample holds about 42,000 distinct CDR3 sequences, 4% seen once. The sequenced sample consisted of blood, either unsorted or a sorted T cell fraction (not recorded which). The receptors were sampled from a female donor with ankylosing spondylitis or in good health (not recorded which).

The sample holds many counts of this clonotype. The V gene is TRBV9, the J gene TRBJ1-5; D is undetermined. V was shortened by 3 bases and J by 1 base, with 5 bases between the two germline ends. CDR3 length: 13 amino acids. The germline V gene encodes CDR1 SGDLS and CDR2 YYNGEE. In DNA form, the CDR3 reads TGTGCCAGCAGCGGACGAAGCAATCAGCCCCAGCATTTT. Translated, it gives CASSGRSNQPQHF.

This clonotype was detected many times. V gene TRBV9 combines with J gene TRBJ2-1; 12 bases are shared with TRBD1. This CDR3 is 17 amino acids long. After removal of 6 bases from V and 6 bases from J, the junction contained 13 bases not matched to a gene. Germline V gene sequence: CDR1 SGDLS, CDR2 YYNGEE. The CDR3 protein is CASTPVGGQGAGNEQFF. The DNA for the CDR3 is TGTGCCAGCACCCCCGTTGGGGGACAGGGGGCGGGCAATGAGCAGTTCTTC. The full variable domain, its missing parts supplied by reference TRBV9 and TRBJ2-1, is DSGVTQTPKHLITATGQRVTLRCSPRSGDLSVYWYQQSLDQGLQFLIQYYNGEERAKGNILERFSAQQFPDLHSELNLSSLELGDSALYFCASTPVGGQGAGNEQFFGPGTRLTVL.

In its sample, this clonotype ranks as medium-sized. The chain carries TRBV9 and TRBJ1-6; possible D gene TRBD1, 5 bases. CDR1 and CDR2 from the germline V gene are SGDLS and YYNGEE. V dropped 0 bases and J dropped 10 bases, with 11 bases sitting between them. The CDR3 sequence is 14 residues long. This chain's CDR3 is CASSVERTGSPLHF. As DNA, the CDR3 is TGTGCCAGCAGCGTAGAGAGAACAGGATCACCCCTCCACTTT.

V gene TRBV9 combines with J gene TRBJ2-2; 9 nucleotides agree with TRBD2. V was pared by 3 bases and J by 3 bases, with 3 bases of the junction left unmatched. From germline, CDR1 is SGDLS and CDR2 YYNGEE. The CDR3 totals 15 residues. CDR3 amino acids: CASSESGGHTGELFF. For the CDR3, the DNA is TGTGCCAGCAGCGAAAGCGGGGGGCACACCGGGGAGCTGTTTTTT.

This clonotype was detected a few times. This sequence joins TRBV9 and TRBJ2-2; 8 bases map to TRBD1. The CDR3 totals 15 residues. Germline trimming cut 0 bases from V and 4 bases from J; bases unmatched to any gene: 2. The germline V gene has CDR1 SGDLS and CDR2 YYNGEE. The CDR3 DNA reads as TGTGCCAGCAGCGTAGCAGGGGGCCCCACCGGGGAGCTGTTTTTT. The encoded protein is CASSVAGGPTGELFF. Using reference TRBV9 and TRBJ2-2 for the parts outside the CDR3, the full variable domain is DSGVTQTPKHLITATGQRVTLRCSPRSGDLSVYWYQQSLDQGLQFLIQYYNGEERAKGNILERFSAQQFPDLHSELNLSSLELGDSALYFCASSVAGGPTGELFFGEGSRLTVL.

This clonotype has at least ten counts. The rearrangement joins TRBV9 to TRBJ2-2; TRBD1 agrees at 8 bases. The CDR3 extends over 16 amino acids. V dropped 3 bases and J dropped 3; count of bases not matched to a gene: 7. CDR1 and CDR2 from the germline V gene are SGDLS and YYNGEE. CDR3 sequence: CASSERTGGHTGELFF. In DNA form, the CDR3 reads TGTGCCAGCAGCGAGAGAACAGGGGGTCACACCGGGGAGCTGTTTTTT.

The sample holds a few counts of this clonotype. The V call is TRBV9, the J call TRBJ2-5, with TRBD1 matching 8 bases. V gave up 3 bases and J gave up 4 bases; unmatched junction bases: 8. The CDR3 length is 15 residues. The germline CDR1 and CDR2 sequences are SGDLS and YYNGEE. This CDR3 is CASSGGDRIRETQYF. The CDR3, as DNA: TGTGCCAGCAGCGGAGGGGACAGGATCAGAGAGACCCAGTACTTC.

This clonotype came up many times. The V and J genes are TRBV9 and TRBJ2-1, with TRBD2 identical over 11 bases. V shed 3 bases and J 6 bases; nucleotides not matched to a gene: 8. CDR1 is SGDLS and CDR2 is YYNGEE in the germline V gene. The length of the CDR3 is 16 residues. This CDR3 reads CASSELAGAGVNEQFF. Written as DNA, the CDR3 is TGTGCCAGCAGCGAACTAGCGGGGGCGGGGGTCAATGAGCAGTTCTTC.

This clonotype showed up many times. V usage is TRBV9 and J usage is TRBJ1-2; D is uncertain. Trimming cost V 5 bases and J 3 bases, with 17 bases left between them. Germline assignment: CDR1 SGDLS and CDR2 YYNGEE. The length of the CDR3 is 15 residues. The DNA of the CDR3 is TGTGCCAGCAGTGCATATCAGGCCGCCCACTATGGCTACACCTTC. Residues: CASSAYQAAHYGYTF.

There are many counts of this clonotype. V gene TRBV9 combines with J gene TRBJ1-2, with D hard to call. The CDR3 loop spans 14 amino acids. The V end lost 0 bases, the J end lost 4 bases, and 10 bases lay between the germline ends. Germline CDR1 reads SGDLS; CDR2 reads YYNGEE. The CDR3 is CASSVGSTSYGYTF. As DNA, the CDR3 is TGTGCCAGCAGCGTAGGTAGCACCTCCTATGGCTACACCTTC.

This clonotype was seen many times. The chain recombines TRBV9 with TRBJ2-2; 11 bases match TRBD2. Trimming removed 5 bases from V and 7 bases from J; junction bases left unmatched: 4. Germline V CDR1 and CDR2: SGDLS, YYNGEE. The CDR3 has 14 residues. The CDR3 loop reads CASREGTSGGELFF. DNA of the CDR3: TGTGCCAGCAGAGAGGGGACTAGCGGCGGGGAGCTGTTTTTT.

In its sample, this clonotype ranks as medium-sized. The chain links TRBV9 to TRBJ1-1; 10 bases agree with TRBD1. The CDR3 is 17 residues long. CDR1 and CDR2 (germline): SGDLS, YYNGEE. J was trimmed by 3 bases and V by 0 bases; bases with no gene match: 8. CDR3 in DNA: TGTGCCAGCAGCGTAGGGGCTAGACAGGGGGCGGACACTGAAGCTTTCTTT. Amino acids: CASSVGARQGADTEAFF.

Ten or more counts support this clonotype. This chain uses TRBV9 with TRBJ2-5; D is uncertain. The CDR3 is 15 amino acids. Germline CDR1 and CDR2: SGDLS and YYNGEE. The germline V and J ends were trimmed by 2 bases and 3 bases, with 14 bases remaining between them. Here the CDR3 DNA reads TGTGCCAGCAGCGTGTCCTTCGGTTGGGAAGAGACCCAGTACTTC. It is translated as CASSVSFGWEETQYF.

The sample holds many counts of this clonotype. V and J are TRBV9 and TRBJ2-5; D not resolved. This CDR3 comprises 13 residues. V dropped 3 bases and J dropped 5 bases, with 11 bases sitting between them. Germline CDR1 and CDR2: SGDLS and YYNGEE. CDR3 sequence reads: CASSGPGWETQYF. The CDR3 coding sequence is TGTGCCAGCAGCGGCCCCGGATGGGAGACCCAGTACTTC. Combining the CDR3 with reference TRBV9 and TRBJ2-5 gives the whole variable domain DSGVTQTPKHLITATGQRVTLRCSPRSGDLSVYWYQQSLDQGLQFLIQYYNGEERAKGNILERFSAQQFPDLHSELNLSSLELGDSALYFCASSGPGWETQYFGPGTRLLVL.

This clonotype was seen at least ten times. The gene calls are TRBV9 and TRBJ2-5; TRBD1 matches 7 bases. With V trimmed by 0 bases and J by 1 base, 0 bases remained unmatched. Germline CDR1 SGDLS, CDR2 YYNGEE. The CDR3 sequence is 14 residues long. CDR3 in amino acids: CASSVGQGQETQYF. As DNA, the CDR3 is TGTGCCAGCAGCGTAGGACAGGGCCAAGAGACCCAGTACTTC.

In its sample, this clonotype was seen a few times. The V gene is TRBV9, the J gene TRBJ2-7, with TRBD1 identical over 9 bases. CDR1 and CDR2 (germline): SGDLS, YYNGEE. The CDR3 covers 15 residues. With V trimmed by 5 bases and J by 6 bases, 12 bases remained unmatched. The CDR3 region is CASSDGQGLRGEQYF. CDR3 DNA sequence: TGTGCCAGCAGTGATGGACAGGGGCTACGCGGCGAGCAGTACTTC.